This T cell receptor (beta chain) was sequenced in a study of shared clonotypes between healthy human individuals. Study information: Per donor, three plates held CD4 naive cells, three held CD4 memory, two held CD8 naive and one held CD8 memory. Study-level points and caveats: The diversity represented, both genetic and in exposure history, was limited by few donors. A handful of donors showed sharing of approximately 5% of naive CD4 clonotypes.

Every one of the donors was a Caucasian adult that lived in Nashville, Tennessee. TCRdb's table, derived via immunoSEQ multiplex PCR, lists solely in-frame clones and lacks some. The repertoire includes about 980,000 clones, 76% of them detected once, and approximately 1.5% sits in the top ten. Germline CDR1 SQVTM, CDR2 ANQGSEA. This CDR3 spans 11 amino acids. To note about this clone: Its cognate antigen is unknown.

The source material was memory CD4+ T cells sorted from blood. The subset was: CD45RA-negative fraction. The sequence derives from a man aged 18 to 30 in good health. The chain uses TRBV29-1 and TRBJ2-5; D is ambiguous. The end of the DNA is better explained by TRBJ2-7, so the J call may be wrong. This CDR3 reads CSVESFYEQYF. CDR3 bases: TGCAGCGTTGAATCTTTCTACGAGCAGTACTTC.